In this sample, the clone carrying this T cell receptor (beta chain) turned up a few times. What it recognizes is unknown. Samples held about 0.85-10 million cryopreserved PBMC, and DNA extraction followed. The sample originates from a study of long-term antiretroviral therapy in people with HIV. Study-level background: Collection dates of the earliest samples fall about a decade before the 2015 immediate-ART recommendation.

An immunoSEQ assay, version v3.0, was performed at survey level. TCRdb keeps only in-frame clones here, not all; method: immunoSEQ multiplex PCR. The sample consists of around 13,000 clones, 75% to 85% of them appearing once. The study's findings and limits: Repertoires with HIV possessed tighter CDR3 length spans than those of controls. Post-treatment diversity went higher with ART but stayed below transplant donor controls.

The source is a man aged 35-49 years with HIV. The starting material was unsorted PBMCs, obtained 3.4 years after starting antiretroviral therapy.

The CDR3 DNA is TGTGCCAGCAGCTTAGGGAGAGCGGGAGTAACCAATGAGCAGTTCTTC. It yields the protein CASSLGRAGVTNEQFF. The chain joins TRBV7-2 to TRBJ2-1; 8 positions agree with TRBD2. This CDR3 comprises 16 residues. The V gene's germline CDR1 is SGHTA and CDR2 FQGNSA. Trimming took 1 base from V and 6 from J; bases not matched to a gene: 8.